Below are 21 T cell receptor beta chains sequenced from a single sample in a study of T-cell reconstitution after alpha-beta-depleted transplantation in children. A library of TCRbeta sequences, prepared with unique molecular identifiers, was generated. TCRdb itself ran the PCR reads through MiXCR, one entry per CDR3 protein. The data contain 200,000 to 250,000 distinct CDR3 sequences, roughly 10% of them singletons. The sequencing here drew on PBMCs, taken before TCRalphabeta/CD19-depleted stem cell transplant. Receptors were obtained from a child younger than two with acute myeloid leukemia, due to receive a stem cell transplant.

This clonotype was counted ten times or more. CDR3 loop: CASSLGTGEEKLFF. Written as DNA, the CDR3 is TGTGCCAGCAGCTTAGGGACAGGGGAAGAAAAACTGTTTTTT. The chain is built from TRBV7-9 and TRBJ1-4, with 9 bases identical to TRBD1. The CDR3 is 14 residues long. Germline lookup yields CDR1 SEHNR and CDR2 FQNEAQ (reference sequence). Trimming cost V 1 base and J 8 bases; bases outside gene matches: 2.

This clonotype was seen repeatedly, ten times or more. The rearrangement uses TRBV7-3 and TRBJ2-3; D may match TRBD1 or TRBD2 (5 bases each). The CDR3 spans 13 residues. Trimming shortened V by 5 bases and J by 2 bases, and 8 bases separated the two germline ends. In germline, CDR1 is SGHTA, CDR2 FQGTGA. CDR3: CASSPGTTDTQYF. Here the CDR3 DNA reads TGTGCCAGCAGCCCTGGGACCACAGATACGCAGTATTTT.

This clonotype was detected only a few times. The chain has TRBV29-1 and TRBJ2-7; D might be TRBD1 or TRBD2, each matching 5 bases. The germline gives CDR1 SQVTM, CDR2 ANQGSEA. There are 14 residues in the CDR3. The germline V and J ends were trimmed by 7 bases and 4 bases, with 20 bases remaining between them. The CDR3 spells CSAGQGGVWYEQYF. The DNA of the CDR3 is TGCAGCGCGGGGCAGGGTGGAGTGTGGTACGAGCAGTACTTC.

Ten or more counts support this clonotype. CDR3 nucleotide sequence: TGTGCCAGCAGCGAATTCCGACTAGCTTCTGGGGCCAACGTCCTGACTTTC. Residues: CASSEFRLASGANVLTF. The V call is TRBV5-4, the J call TRBJ2-6, with 7 bases that match TRBD2. The CDR3 sequence is 17 residues long. The V gene end was trimmed by 4 bases and the J gene end by 1 base; junction bases not matched to a gene: 8. Germline loops: CDR1 SGHNT, CDR2 YYREEE (reference sequence).

This clonotype was counted ten times or more. The V and J genes are TRBV20-1 and TRBJ2-7; D perhaps matches TRBD1 (6 bases). The CDR3 sequence is 12 residues long. Germline CDR1 is DFQATT and CDR2 is SNEGSKA (reference sequence). V lost 3 bases and J 3 bases, leaving 9 bases between the germline ends. The CDR3 spells CSASNRDYEQYF. The DNA of the CDR3 is TGCAGTGCTAGTAACAGGGACTACGAGCAGTACTTC.

This clonotype was observed many times. This chain joins TRBV4-1 and TRBJ2-5; possibly TRBD1 for D (6 bases). This CDR3 has 14 amino acids. Germline V gene lookup returns CDR1 MGHRA and CDR2 YSYEKL. With 0 bases removed from V and 2 bases from J, the gap between germline ends came to 7 bases. CDR3 sequence reads: CASSQDGTQETQYF. The CDR3 DNA reads as TGCGCCAGCAGCCAAGACGGGACACAAGAGACCCAGTACTTC.

A note on this clonotype: This clone may be a read error of a much larger clone one base away. The V call is TRBV20-1, the J call TRBJ1-1, with D perhaps matching TRBD1 (5 bases). This CDR3 contains 15 residues. Germline V gene lookup returns CDR1 DFQATT and CDR2 SNEGSKA (reference sequence). V lost 5 bases and J lost 4, with 20 bases in between. In DNA, the CDR3 is TGCAGTGCTTCGAGGGGCAGTGACTCGGGCACTGAAGCTTTCTTT. Its translation is CSASRGSDSGTEAFF.

This clonotype was observed at least ten times. The chain uses TRBV11-2 and TRBJ2-2; no clear D gene. Germline-derived CDR1 and CDR2 are SGHAT and FQNNGV. Trimming took off 1 base at V and 1 base at J, with 7 bases between the two ends. The CDR3 runs to 15 residues. The CDR3 loop is CASSLVGENTGELFF. CDR3 in DNA: TGTGCCAGCAGCTTAGTTGGGGAGAACACCGGGGAGCTGTTTTTT.

This clonotype was seen many times. J is TRBJ1-6 and V is TRBV20-1; TRBD1 might be the D (5 bases). The CDR3 covers 18 residues. The V and J ends lost 0 bases and 0 bases respectively, with 15 bases between them. Per germline, CDR1 DFQATT and CDR2 SNEGSKA (reference sequence). This chain's CDR3 is CSARDAREVGSYNSPLHF. The CDR3 bases are TGCAGTGCTAGAGACGCCAGGGAGGTGGGCTCCTATAATTCACCCCTCCACTTT.

The table lists this clonotype with many counts. The J gene is TRBJ1-1, the V gene TRBV3-1, with 8 nucleotides matching TRBD1. CDR1 is LGHDT, CDR2 YNNKEL, per germline (reference sequence). V shed 0 bases and J 10 bases; nucleotides not matched to a gene: 7. This CDR3 has 14 residues. The CDR3 sequence is CASSQEGQDIGAFF. In nucleotides, the CDR3 is TGTGCCAGCAGCCAAGAGGGACAGGACATCGGAGCTTTCTTT.

This clonotype occurred many times. The chain recombines TRBV2 with TRBJ1-3, with no clear D. The CDR3 loop spans 15 amino acids. CDR1 and CDR2 from the germline V gene are SNHLY and FYNNEI. Trimming took 7 bases from V and 2 from J, leaving 15 bases between them. CDR3 amino acids: CASTQGPSPGNTIYF. CDR3 DNA: TGTGCCAGCACTCAAGGACCTTCTCCTGGAAACACCATATATTTT.

The genes are TRBV5-5 and TRBJ2-5; 12 bases fit TRBD1. The germline V gene encodes CDR1 SGHKS and CDR2 YYEKEE (reference sequence). V dropped 5 bases and J dropped 4; count of bases not matched to a gene: 6. CDR3 size: 15 residues. The CDR3 DNA sequence: TGTGCCAGCAGTCCGGGACAGGGGGCAGGAGAGACCCAGTACTTC. This translates into CASSPGQGAGETQYF.

This clonotype was detected a few times. This rearrangement joins TRBV29-1 to TRBJ2-1; D unclear. Germline V gene lookup returns CDR1 SQVTM and CDR2 ANQGSEA. With 6 bases removed from V and 7 bases from J, the gap between germline ends came to 7 bases. The CDR3 has 10 residues. CDR3 sequence reads: CSVAPNEQFF. In DNA, the CDR3 is TGCAGCGTGGCCCCTAATGAGCAGTTCTTC.

This clonotype was picked up many times. The chain joins TRBV5-1 to TRBJ2-2; weak D call: TRBD2 (5 bases). The CDR3 has 12 residues. CDR1 is SGHRS, CDR2 YFSETQ, per germline. Trimming removed 8 bases at V and 1 base at J, with 6 bases between. The CDR3 DNA reads TGCGCCAGTGGACTGAACACCGGGGAGCTGTTTTTT. It codes for CASGLNTGELFF.

This clonotype was recorded a few times. The chain joins TRBV5-8 to TRBJ2-7; 11 bases match TRBD2. The trim removed 2 bases at V and 12 bases at J, leaving 10 bases unmatched. CDR3 length equals 14 residues. From germline, CDR1 is SGHTS and CDR2 YDEGEE. The DNA of the CDR3 is TGTGCCAGCAGCTTCCGCTTACTAGCGGGAGAGGGGTACTTC. Its translation is CASSFRLLAGEGYF.

This clonotype was seen many times. The rearrangement links TRBV20-1 to TRBJ2-7; D unresolved. The V gene's germline CDR1 is DFQATT and CDR2 SNEGSKA (reference sequence). This CDR3 region has 13 residues. The V end lost 3 bases, the J end lost 3 bases, and 12 bases lay between the germline ends. CDR3 amino acids: CSASRSPNYEQYF. The CDR3 region has the DNA TGCAGTGCTAGTCGCTCCCCGAACTACGAGCAGTACTTC.

In its sample, this clonotype was seen many times. The junction departs from germline at one end; a sequencing error may be responsible. The gene calls are TRBV7-6 and TRBJ2-1, with a tentative D call TRBD2 (7 bases). The CDR3 is 17 amino acids. Germline loops: CDR1 SGHVS, CDR2 FNYEAQ. CDR3 amino acids: CASSLGSGGLVYSEQFF. The CDR3 DNA is TGTGCCAGCAGCTTAGGGTCGGGGGGCCTGGTCTACAGTGAGCAGTTCTTC. The full variable domain, completed using reference TRBV7-6 and TRBJ2-1, is GAGVSQSPRYKVTKRGQDVALRCDPISGHVSLYWYRQALGQGPEFLTYFNYEAQQDKSGLPNDRFSAERPEGSISTLTIQRTEQRDSAMYRCASSLGSGGLVYSEQFFGPGTRLTVL.

This clonotype has a count of ten or more. The genes are TRBV12-3 or TRBV12-4 and TRBJ2-1; 9 nucleotides align to TRBD2. Trimming cost V 6 bases and J 9 bases; bases outside gene matches: 15. The CDR3 extends over 16 amino acids. CDR3 coding DNA: TGTGCCAGCAGCCCCCTTAAGGCGGGAGGGCCGGGTGAGCAGTTCTTC. Translated, it gives CASSPLKAGGPGEQFF.

This clonotype has at least ten counts. Compared with germline, one end of the junction differs, possibly owing to a read error. The V and J genes are TRBV20-1 and TRBJ2-1, with 7 positions matching TRBD2. Germline V gives CDR1 DFQATT, CDR2 SNEGSKA (reference sequence). There are 14 residues in the CDR3. This chain's CDR3 is CSEEGAGTYDEQFF. The CDR3 nucleotides read TGCAGTGAAGAGGGAGCGGGAACCTACGATGAGCAGTTCTTC.

This clonotype was observed many times. The chain combines TRBV28 with TRBJ1-4, with a possible D match to TRBD1 (5 bases). There are 15 residues in the CDR3. Germline CDR1 is MDHEN and CDR2 is SYDVKM. V was trimmed by 3 bases and J by 0 bases, leaving 8 bases between them. The CDR3 DNA reads TGTGCCAGCAGTTTCGCGACAGCAACTAATGAAAAACTGTTTTTT. The encoded protein is CASSFATATNEKLFF.

This clonotype was recorded many times. The rearrangement uses TRBV6-5 and TRBJ2-2; D is possibly TRBD1 (5 bases). CDR3 length: 16 amino acids. Trimming removed 0 bases at V and 5 bases at J, with 13 bases between. In germline, CDR1 is MNHEY, CDR2 SVGAGI. The CDR3 sequence: CASSYSRRRGTGELFF. The CDR3 DNA reads TGTGCCAGCAGTTACTCCAGGAGAAGGGGTACCGGGGAGCTGTTTTTT.